These 29 T cell receptor beta chains were all obtained from the same sample, sequenced in a study of cytomegalovirus exposure and HLA in healthy donors. This PCR relied on a set of 60 Vbeta primers and 13 Jbeta primers. Sequencing used immunoSEQ multiplex PCR; TCRdb keeps in-frame clones, though not all of them. Of about 100,000 clones in the sample, around four fifths were seen once. The specimen sequenced was PBMCs. Receptor source: a man aged 35 to 55 in good health and CMV-seronegative.

This rearrangement joins TRBV11-2 to TRBJ1-6, with a tentative D call TRBD1 (5 bases). The CDR3 totals 15 residues. In germline, CDR1 is SGHAT, CDR2 FQNNGV. V lost 3 bases to trimming and J lost 4 bases, with 10 bases between them. The CDR3 reads CASSLTVAYNSPLHF. The CDR3 coding sequence is TGTGCCAGCAGCTTGACAGTTGCTTATAATTCACCCCTCCACTTT.

The chain is built from TRBV5-1 and TRBJ2-3; TRBD2 matches 9 bases. The CDR3 is 16 residues long. V was clipped by 6 bases and J by 1 base; unmatched bases: 9. The germline V gene has CDR1 SGHRS and CDR2 YFSETQ. CDR3 in amino acids: CASKLFLAGGTDTQYF. The CDR3 DNA reads as TGCGCCAGCAAGCTATTCTTAGCGGGGGGCACAGATACGCAGTATTTT.

The chain carries TRBV30 and TRBJ2-3; 9 nucleotides align to TRBD2. Germline V gene lookup returns CDR1 GTSNPN and CDR2 SVGIG (reference sequence). The CDR3 runs to 14 residues. Trimming took 4 bases from V and 0 from J; bases not matched to a gene: 2. The CDR3: CAWTSGASTDTQYF. CDR3 DNA sequence: TGTGCCTGGACTAGCGGGGCTAGCACAGATACGCAGTATTTT.

The chain has TRBV7-6 and TRBJ2-7; perhaps TRBD2 as D (5 bases). Trimming took 1 base from V and 2 from J, leaving 12 bases between them. The CDR3 loop spans 15 amino acids. Germline V gene lookup returns CDR1 SGHVS and CDR2 FNYEAQ. The CDR3 sequence: CASSLEGTGTYEQYF. The CDR3 DNA follows: TGTGCCAGCAGCTTAGAGGGCACGGGGACCTACGAGCAGTACTTC.

The rearrangement uses TRBV9 and TRBJ2-1; D is perhaps TRBD2 (5 bases). The CDR3 is made up of 13 amino acids. Germline CDR1 SGDLS, CDR2 YYNGEE. Trimming took 2 bases from V and 8 from J, leaving 11 bases between them. The CDR3 sequence: CASSVPPGYEQFF. CDR3 nucleotide sequence: TGTGCCAGCAGCGTCCCCCCGGGGTATGAGCAGTTCTTC. The full variable domain, with the rest looked up from reference TRBV9 and TRBJ2-1, is DSGVTQTPKHLITATGQRVTLRCSPRSGDLSVYWYQQSLDQGLQFLIQYYNGEERAKGNILERFSAQQFPDLHSELNLSSLELGDSALYFCASSVPPGYEQFFGPGTRLTVL.

The chain employs TRBV19 and TRBJ2-1; 10 bases are shared with TRBD1. Germline assignment: CDR1 LNHDA and CDR2 SQIVND (reference sequence). The CDR3 runs 16 residues. With V trimmed by 4 bases and J by 6 bases, 9 bases remained unmatched. CDR3 protein: CASSKTSGTGANEQFF. The DNA of the CDR3 is TGTGCCAGTAGTAAAACATCCGGGACAGGGGCCAATGAGCAGTTCTTC.

V and J are TRBV5-1 and TRBJ2-7, with 8 bases aligning to TRBD1. Losses at the gene ends were 4 bases for V and 0 bases for J; bases not matched to a gene: 0. The CDR3 totals 13 residues. CDR1 and CDR2 (germline): SGHRS, YFSETQ. Here the CDR3 DNA reads TGCGCCAGCAGCGGGACAGGCTCCTACGAGCAGTACTTC. Translated, it gives CASSGTGSYEQYF. The whole variable domain, remainder taken from reference TRBV5-1 and TRBJ2-7, is KAGVTQTPRYLIKTRGQQVTLSCSPISGHRSVSWYQQTPGQGLQFLFEYFSETQRNKGNFPGRFSGRQFSNSRSEMNVSTLELGDSALYLCASSGTGSYEQYFGPGTRLTVT.

Details on this clone: Germline is not matched at one junction end, which may reflect a read error. The J gene is TRBJ1-5, the V gene TRBV27; 7 bases line up with TRBD1. From germline, CDR1 is MNHEY and CDR2 SMNVEV (reference sequence). This CDR3 has 14 residues. The CDR3 nucleotides read TGTGCCAGCAGTATCCGGGACAGCAGTCAGCCCCAGCATTTT. Protein product: CASSIRDSSQPQHF.

The V gene is TRBV4-1, the J gene TRBJ2-7, with 11 positions matching TRBD1. V was pared by 1 base and J by 5 bases, with 13 bases of the junction left unmatched. Germline CDR1 MGHRA, CDR2 YSYEKL. The CDR3 is 18 amino acids. The CDR3 DNA is TGCGCCAGCAGCCAAGGGGTAGTTCGGGACAGGGGGAGCAACGAGCAGTACTTC. This codes for CASSQGVVRDRGSNEQYF.

The chain recombines TRBV7-9 with TRBJ1-3, with 10 bases matching TRBD1. The germline V gene has CDR1 SEHNR and CDR2 FQNEAQ (reference sequence). The CDR3 contains 15 residues. With 5 bases clipped from V and 3 bases from J, the junction kept 4 bases outside the gene matches. The CDR3 sequence is CASSADRGGGNTIYF. CDR3 nucleotides: TGTGCCAGCAGCGCGGACAGGGGGGGTGGAAACACCATATATTTT.

This chain connects TRBV30 to TRBJ1-6, with D possibly TRBD1 on 5 matching bases. V dropped 5 bases and J dropped 0 bases, with 11 bases sitting between them. The CDR3 runs 15 residues. The germline V gene has CDR1 GTSNPN and CDR2 SVGIG (reference sequence). The CDR3 sequence is CAWGAGSSYNSPLHF. For the CDR3, the DNA is TGTGCCTGGGGGGCGGGGAGCTCCTATAATTCACCCCTCCACTTT.

V usage is TRBV6-1 and J usage is TRBJ2-7; D gene ambiguous. Trimming took off 3 bases at V and 0 bases at J, with 21 bases between the two ends. Germline loops: CDR1 MNHNS, CDR2 SASEGT. The CDR3 has 18 residues. Here the CDR3 reads CASSDEVRDLRHSYEQYF. The CDR3 region has the DNA TGTGCCAGCAGTGATGAGGTGCGTGACTTACGCCACTCCTACGAGCAGTACTTC.

There are a few counts of this clone. This chain links TRBV7-6 with TRBJ2-1; tentative D call: TRBD2 (5 bases). The CDR3 is 17 amino acids. The germline V and J ends were trimmed by 1 base and 2 bases, with 15 bases remaining between them. The germline V gene encodes CDR1 SGHVS and CDR2 FNYEAQ. This chain's CDR3 is CASSLVSSGRAYNEQFF. For the CDR3, the DNA is TGTGCCAGCAGCTTAGTATCGAGCGGTCGGGCCTACAATGAGCAGTTCTTC. The whole variable domain, remainder taken from reference TRBV7-6 and TRBJ2-1, is GAGVSQSPRYKVTKRGQDVALRCDPISGHVSLYWYRQALGQGPEFLTYFNYEAQQDKSGLPNDRFSAERPEGSISTLTIQRTEQRDSAMYRCASSLVSSGRAYNEQFFGPGTRLTVL.

This clone occurred once. The V and J genes are TRBV2 and TRBJ2-2; 8 bases match TRBD1. V shed 8 bases and J 1 base; nucleotides not matched to a gene: 9. This CDR3 spans 16 amino acids. Germline assignment: CDR1 SNHLY and CDR2 FYNNEI. The CDR3 loop reads CASQTGANRNTGELFF. DNA of the CDR3: TGTGCCAGCCAGACAGGGGCAAACCGGAACACCGGGGAGCTGTTTTTT. The full variable domain, rest sourced from reference TRBV2 and TRBJ2-2, is EPEVTQTPSHQVTQMGQEVILRCVPISNHLYFYWYRQILGQKVEFLVSFYNNEISEKSEIFDDQFSVERPDGSNFTLKIRSTKLEDSAMYFCASQTGANRNTGELFFGEGSRLTVL.

This chain connects TRBV20-1 to TRBJ2-3; D remains ambiguous. The ends were cut back, 7 bases at V and 4 bases at J, with 9 bases in the middle. Germline CDR1 DFQATT, CDR2 SNEGSKA (reference sequence). The CDR3 has 11 residues. CDR3 protein: CSVSLADTQYF. CDR3 DNA sequence: TGCAGTGTTTCCCTAGCAGATACGCAGTATTTT.

This rearrangement joins TRBV7-8 to TRBJ1-1; TRBD1 aligns across 11 bases. This CDR3 is built from 15 residues. Germline V gives CDR1 SGHVS, CDR2 FQNEAQ. The V gene end was trimmed by 3 bases and the J gene end by 6 bases; junction bases not matched to a gene: 6. The CDR3 protein is CASSFTGTGGPEAFF. The CDR3 region has the DNA TGTGCCAGCAGCTTTACCGGGACAGGGGGACCTGAAGCTTTCTTT.

This clone has only a few counts. Written as DNA, the CDR3 is TGTGCCAGCAGCTGGGGACAGGGCTCTGGAAACACCATATATTTT. The encoded protein is CASSWGQGSGNTIYF. The chain couples TRBV7-2 to TRBJ1-3; 9 bases are shared with TRBD1. The V and J ends lost 4 bases and 0 bases, in that order; junction bases with no gene match: 1. This CDR3 region has 15 residues. Germline V gives CDR1 SGHTA, CDR2 FQGNSA.

The V and J genes are TRBV7-8 and TRBJ2-3, with TRBD1 identical over 8 bases. Germline CDR1 SGHVS, CDR2 FQNEAQ. V shed 5 bases, J shed 0 bases, and the junction held 10 bases outside the gene matches. CDR3 length: 17 amino acids. CDR3 in DNA: TGTGCCAGCAGCGCCCGGACAGGGATTACTAGCACAGATACGCAGTATTTT. Protein sequence: CASSARTGITSTDTQYF.

This clone was observed a few times. The rearrangement joins TRBV6-1 to TRBJ2-2; 9 nucleotides align to TRBD1. With 4 bases clipped from V and 5 bases from J, the junction kept 8 bases outside the gene matches. This CDR3 contains 16 residues. The germline V gene has CDR1 MNHNS and CDR2 SASEGT. The CDR3 DNA reads as TGTGCCAGCAGTGGGGGGGACAGGGAGAATACCGGGGAGCTGTTTTTT. Residues: CASSGGDRENTGELFF.

The V gene is TRBV19, the J gene TRBJ1-5, with 7 bases lining up with TRBD1. V lost 1 base and J lost 7; bases outside the gene matches: 7. This CDR3 region has 15 residues. The germline V gene encodes CDR1 LNHDA and CDR2 SQIVND (reference sequence). CDR3 in amino acids: CASSIVRQGGQPQHF. The CDR3, as DNA: TGTGCCAGTAGTATAGTTAGGCAGGGGGGCCAGCCCCAGCATTTT.

The gene calls are TRBV13 and TRBJ2-7; D not resolved. Per germline, CDR1 PRHDT and CDR2 FYEKMQ (reference sequence). The CDR3 spans 12 residues. Trimming left V 5 bases short and J 6 bases short, with 11 bases between. CDR3 sequence: CASSPMTVEQYF. The CDR3, as DNA: TGTGCCAGCAGCCCTATGACTGTCGAGCAGTACTTC.

J is TRBJ2-5 and V is TRBV19; maybe TRBD1 (5 bases). V lost 2 bases and J lost 5, with 12 bases in between. In germline, CDR1 is LNHDA, CDR2 SQIVND (reference sequence). The CDR3 totals 14 residues. In DNA form, the CDR3 reads TGTGCCAGTAGTATACAGGGTGAGGTGGAGACCCAGTACTTC. Protein sequence: CASSIQGEVETQYF.

The chain carries TRBV14 and TRBJ1-6, with a possible D match to TRBD1 (6 bases). Per the germline V gene, CDR1 is SGHDN and CDR2 is FVKESK. The CDR3 extends over 15 amino acids. V was cut by 3 bases and J by 5 bases, with 11 bases left in between. CDR3 coding DNA: TGTGCCAGCAGCCAGAGTACAGGGAATAATTCACCCCTCCACTTT. Its translation: CASSQSTGNNSPLHF.

The chain employs TRBV7-9 and TRBJ2-1; 8 bases line up with TRBD2. The CDR3 contains 14 residues. Germline assignment: CDR1 SEHNR and CDR2 FQNEAQ (reference sequence). The J segment lost 7 bases and the V segment lost 5 bases, leaving 7 bases of the junction unmatched. The CDR3 DNA is TGTGCCAGCAGCCCTTGGACGGGGGGGAATGAGCAGTTCTTC. The encoded protein is CASSPWTGGNEQFF. The full variable domain, in which reference TRBV7-9 and TRBJ2-1 provide the parts outside the CDR3, is DTGVSQNPRHKITKRGQNVTFRCDPISEHNRLYWYRQTLGQGPEFLTYFQNEAQLEKSRLLSDRFSAERPKGSFSTLEIQRTEQGDSAMYLCASSPWTGGNEQFFGPGTRLTVL.

The chain couples TRBV7-3 to TRBJ2-1, with D possibly matching TRBD2 (6 bases). V lost 5 bases, J lost 9 bases, and 20 bases lay in between. This CDR3 is 15 amino acids long. Germline CDR1 SGHTA, CDR2 FQGTGA. CDR3 coding DNA: TGTGCCAGCAGCCCTGGGAAAACCCTCGGGGGTGAGCAGTTCTTC. Translating it yields CASSPGKTLGGEQFF.

CDR3 loop: CASSQAAGTDTQYF. CDR3 DNA: TGCGCCAGCAGCCAAGCAGCGGGGACAGATACGCAGTATTTT. The rearrangement links TRBV4-3 to TRBJ2-3; 7 nucleotides align to TRBD2. Germline lookup yields CDR1 LGHNA and CDR2 YSLEER. The CDR3 length is 14 residues. The junction had 1 base not matched to a gene; V was cut back by 1 base and J by 3 bases.

This chain uses TRBV11-1 with TRBJ2-1; possibly TRBD2 for D (6 bases). The CDR3 extends over 15 amino acids. The germline gives CDR1 SGHAT, CDR2 FQDESV (reference sequence). With 5 bases removed from V and 1 base from J, the gap between germline ends came to 12 bases. The chain's CDR3 is CASSLSRGSYNEQFF. CDR3 DNA: TGTGCCAGCAGCCTTAGCCGGGGGTCCTACAATGAGCAGTTCTTC.

This rearrangement joins TRBV13 to TRBJ2-5; D is unclear. CDR3 length: 15 amino acids. The V end lost 5 bases, the J end lost 4 bases, and 17 bases lay between the germline ends. From germline, CDR1 is PRHDT and CDR2 FYEKMQ (reference sequence). Here the CDR3 reads CASSQRQVNTETQYF. The CDR3 DNA reads as TGTGCCAGCAGCCAAAGACAAGTCAATACAGAGACCCAGTACTTC. Full variable domain (outside the CDR3, taken from reference TRBV13 and TRBJ2-5): AAGVIQSPRHLIKEKRETATLKCYPIPRHDTVYWYQQGPGQDPQFLISFYEKMQSDKGSIPDRFSAQQFSDYHSELNMSSLELGDSALYFCASSQRQVNTETQYFGPGTRLLVL.

V gene TRBV19 combines with J gene TRBJ1-1; no firm D call. The V gene lost 1 base and the J gene lost 1 base, with 13 bases spanning the gap. The CDR3 runs 16 residues. CDR1 is LNHDA, CDR2 SQIVND, per germline (reference sequence). Written as DNA, the CDR3 is TGTGCCAGTAGTATAGCGGCAGGCCTGCCGAACACTGAAGCTTTCTTT. This encodes CASSIAAGLPNTEAFF.